The T cell receptor beta chain under discussion was sequenced for a study of cytomegalovirus exposure and HLA in healthy donors. Study observations and caveats: There was a cluster of highly shared sequence variants that was likely a sequencing artifact. A later analysis reportedly found that, within productive TCRs, an Asian-associated ancestry cluster had fewer N-insertions than the mean observed across the roughly 610 donors.

Note on this clone: Its specificity is not known.

Nominally healthy donors were sampled, though unrecorded immune exposures were likely. The CDR3 is made up of 16 amino acids. The junction had 7 bases not matched to a gene; V was cut back by 3 bases and J by 2 bases. Germline V gene sequence: CDR1 LNHNV, CDR2 YYDKDF (reference sequence). 13 Jbeta primers and 60 Vbeta primers were used for the PCR. Repertoires were generated with immunoSEQ multiplex PCR, while TCRdb's copy carries only in-frame clones and drops some. Seen here are 120,000 or so clones, approximately 86% observed once, and the top ten hold 1.5% to 2%. The J gene is TRBJ1-3, the V gene TRBV15; TRBD1 agrees at 7 bases. The receptor was derived from a man in his forties in good health and CMV-seronegative. Material for sequencing was PBMCs. The CDR3 nucleotides are TGTGCCACCAGCAGGGATCAACAGGGGACTGGAAACACCATATATTTT. As protein: CATSRDQQGTGNTIYF.